These 25 T cell receptor beta chains were sequenced from one sample in a study of graft-versus-host responses after intestinal transplantation. Around 200,000 CFSE-labeled responder cells were plated with around 200,000 irradiated, violet-dye-labeled stimulator cells. TCRdb's table, derived via immunoSEQ multiplex PCR, lists solely in-frame clones and lacks some. The sample has several thousand clones, around a third seen once; the top ten hold about 2.9%. The sample here was alloreactive CD8+ T cells from a mixed lymphocyte reaction culture, taken before transplantation. The subset: CFSE-low proliferating T cells sorted from roughly six-day pre-transplant mixed lymphocyte reaction (GvH or HvG direction). These receptors all stem from a human patient who was an organ donor for intestinal transplantation.

The V gene is TRBV27, the J gene TRBJ1-1; TRBD1 matches 10 bases. Germline trimming cut 2 bases from V and 5 bases from J; bases unmatched to any gene: 2. Looked up from germline, CDR1 is MNHEY and CDR2 is SMNVEV (reference sequence). This CDR3 spans 14 amino acids. The CDR3, as DNA: TGTGCCAGCAGTTTAGAGGGACAGGGGACTGAAGCTTTCTTT. This sequence encodes CASSLEGQGTEAFF.

The V gene is TRBV4-1, the J gene TRBJ2-3, with 12 bases lining up with TRBD2. The germline gives CDR1 MGHRA, CDR2 YSYEKL. The junction had 17 bases not matched to a gene; V was cut back by 7 bases and J by 3 bases. This CDR3 is 19 amino acids long. The CDR3 nucleotides read TGCGCCAGCATACTCAACGGGGCTAGCGGGAGGGCTGGTACAGATACGCAGTATTTT. This encodes CASILNGASGRAGTDTQYF.

The gene calls are TRBV11-2 and TRBJ1-1, with D unclear. This CDR3 spans 13 amino acids. The V end lost 0 bases, the J end lost 6 bases, and 8 bases lay between the germline ends. Per the germline V gene, CDR1 is SGHAT and CDR2 is FQNNGV. CDR3 DNA: TGTGCCAGCAGCTTAGATCTGGGCGCTGAAGCTTTCTTT. Residues: CASSLDLGAEAFF.

This clone is classed as medium-sized. The V call is TRBV6-6, the J call TRBJ2-2; 8 bases fit TRBD1. CDR3 length: 14 residues. The germline gives CDR1 MNHNY, CDR2 SVGAGI (reference sequence). V was clipped by 7 bases and J by 8 bases; unmatched bases: 9. The CDR3 bases are TGTGCCAGCACCTTGACAGGGGAGGCGGGGGAGCTGTTTTTT. Translating it yields CASTLTGEAGELFF.

The genes are TRBV4-1 and TRBJ2-5; D possibly corresponds to TRBD2 (6 bases). V dropped 0 bases and J dropped 5 bases, with 19 bases sitting between them. This CDR3 has 17 residues. The V gene's germline CDR1 is MGHRA and CDR2 YSYEKL. The CDR3, as DNA: TGCGCCAGCAGCCAAGATTCAATGGTCCGGCGGGGTGAGACCCAGTACTTC. Its protein product is CASSQDSMVRRGETQYF.

This clone is labeled large. Other DNA sequences of this sample code for an identical CDR3. CDR3 bases: TGTGCCAGTCGCTTCCCAGGGATGGACGAGCAGTACTTC. Translation gives CASRFPGMDEQYF. The chain has TRBV2 and TRBJ2-7; the D gene is possibly TRBD1 (5 bases). Germline-derived CDR1 and CDR2 are SNHLY and FYNNEI. The V gene lost 9 bases and the J gene lost 5 bases, with 17 bases spanning the gap. There are 13 residues in the CDR3.

About this clone itself: This probably arose from a read error, given a far larger clone one base away. J is TRBJ2-7 and V is TRBV15, with 9 bases identical to TRBD2. CDR3 length equals 14 residues. The germline CDR1 and CDR2 sequences are LNHNV and YYDKDF (reference sequence). CDR3 DNA: TGTGCCACCAGCAATAGCGGGGGAGTCTACGGGCAGTACTTC. Residues: CATSNSGGVYGQYF.

This clone was counted between two and nine times. The chain couples TRBV5-1 to TRBJ2-3; 10 bases map to TRBD1. Germline loops: CDR1 SGHRS, CDR2 YFSETQ. The J segment lost 0 bases and the V segment lost 7 bases, leaving 8 bases of the junction unmatched. The CDR3 length is 16 residues. CDR3 bases: TGCGCCAGCGGGACAGGGGACGCCCCTAGCACAGATACGCAGTATTTT. This encodes CASGTGDAPSTDTQYF.

This clone was observed a few times. The rearrangement uses TRBV30 and TRBJ2-7; the D gene is possibly TRBD1 (6 bases). Germline CDR1 is GTSNPN and CDR2 is SVGIG (reference sequence). The V and J ends lost 0 bases and 3 bases respectively, with 9 bases between them. The CDR3 extends over 13 amino acids. The CDR3 here is CAWSVEGGYEQYF. The DNA for the CDR3 is TGTGCCTGGAGTGTAGAAGGGGGCTACGAGCAGTACTTC.

This clone came up a few times. The chain uses TRBV4-2 and TRBJ2-3; 12 bases match TRBD2. CDR1 is LGHNA and CDR2 is YNFKEQ in the germline V gene. The length of the CDR3 is 16 residues. Trimming cost V 1 base and J 4 bases; bases outside gene matches: 3. The CDR3 nucleotides read TGTGCCAGCAGCCAAGTACTAGCGGGAGGTCCAGATACGCAGTATTTT. Protein: CASSQVLAGGPDTQYF.

The chain is built from TRBV6-4 and TRBJ1-4; possible D gene TRBD1, 5 bases. Trimming stripped 4 bases from V and 5 bases from J, with 11 bases between. The CDR3 sequence is 14 residues long. In germline, CDR1 is MRHNA, CDR2 SNTAGT. The CDR3 loop reads CASSVGGENEKLFF. DNA of the CDR3: TGTGCCAGCAGTGTAGGAGGGGAAAATGAAAAACTGTTTTTT.

The sample holds a few counts of this clone. This chain connects TRBV5-4 to TRBJ2-1; TRBD2 matches at 9 bases. The J segment lost 16 bases and the V segment lost 3 bases, leaving 14 bases of the junction unmatched. CDR1 is SGHNT, CDR2 YYREEE, per germline (reference sequence). CDR3 length: 14 residues. CDR3 in amino acids: CASSSVVSGSEEFF. The CDR3, as DNA: TGTGCCAGCAGCTCCGTCGTTAGCGGGAGTGAAGAATTCTTC.

This clone has a single count. The rearrangement uses TRBV6-1 and TRBJ2-2; 9 positions match TRBD1. Trimming took 11 bases from V and 4 from J; bases not matched to a gene: 11. Per germline, CDR1 MNHNS and CDR2 SASEGT. The CDR3 totals 15 residues. Here the CDR3 DNA reads TGTGCCGGGACCTGGGGACAGGGAGGCACCGGGGAGCTGTTTTTT. Translated, it gives CAGTWGQGGTGELFF.

This clone is medium-sized. The chain uses TRBV10-3 and TRBJ2-7; tentatively, D is TRBD1 (6 bases). Germline CDR1 and CDR2: ENHRY and SYGVKD. Trimming pared 6 bases from V and 0 bases from J, leaving 9 bases between. The CDR3 has 13 residues. The CDR3 region is CAIRQGSSYEQYF. CDR3 sequence (DNA): TGTGCCATCAGACAGGGAAGCTCCTACGAGCAGTACTTC.

This rearrangement joins TRBV28 to TRBJ2-7, with D possibly being TRBD2 (6 bases). V was clipped by 6 bases and J by 0 bases, with 12 bases between them. From germline, CDR1 is MDHEN and CDR2 SYDVKM. This CDR3 contains 14 residues. CDR3 sequence (DNA): TGTGCCAGCAGAGAGCCGGGGGTCTCCTACGAGCAGTACTTC. As protein: CASREPGVSYEQYF. The full variable domain, in which reference TRBV28 and TRBJ2-7 provide the parts outside the CDR3, is DVKVTQSSRYLVKRTGEKVFLECVQDMDHENMFWYRQDPGLGLRLIYFSYDVKMKEKGDIPEGYSVSREKKERFSLILESASTNQTSMYLCASREPGVSYEQYFGPGTRLTVT.

Sample share makes this clone medium-sized. The chain has TRBV27 and TRBJ1-2; no definite D call. The CDR3 is 15 amino acids. CDR1 and CDR2 from the germline V gene are MNHEY and SMNVEV (reference sequence). Trimming stripped 0 bases from V and 1 base from J, with 9 bases between. The CDR3 DNA reads as TGTGCCAGCAGTTTATCTTCAGGAGGTAACTATGGCTACACCTTC. It specifies CASSLSSGGNYGYTF.

This clone was observed a handful of times. Germline and junction disagree at one end, which may indicate a read error. The CDR3 DNA sequence: TGCGCCAGCAGCCAAGAAGGGGGGGGATGGGAGACCCAGTACTTC. Residues: CASSQEGGGWETQYF. This chain links TRBV5-5 with TRBJ2-5; weak D call: TRBD2 (7 bases). The CDR3 is 15 residues long. Germline lookup yields CDR1 SGHKS and CDR2 YYEKEE (reference sequence).

The chain uses TRBV23-1 and TRBJ2-7; TRBD2 aligns across 8 bases. TRBV23-1 is an ORF, and what it does is uncertain. This CDR3 has 15 amino acids. V was pared by 4 bases and J by 0 bases, with 5 bases of the junction left unmatched. CDR3 in DNA: TGCGCCAGCAGTCGTCGGGGGGGAGCCTCCTACGAGCAGTACTTC. It yields the protein CASSRRGGASYEQYF.

This clone is classed as medium-sized. The rearrangement links TRBV5-1 to TRBJ1-2; 9 bases are a match to TRBD1. The J segment lost 4 bases and the V segment lost 0 bases, leaving 4 bases of the junction unmatched. This CDR3 is 15 amino acids long. Germline assignment: CDR1 SGHRS and CDR2 YFSETQ. CDR3: CASSLEGGQGYGYTF. The CDR3 nucleotides are TGCGCCAGCAGCTTGGAGGGGGGACAGGGCTATGGCTACACCTTC. The variable domain in full, completed from reference TRBV5-1 and TRBJ1-2, reads KAGVTQTPRYLIKTRGQQVTLSCSPISGHRSVSWYQQTPGQGLQFLFEYFSETQRNKGNFPGRFSGRQFSNSRSEMNVSTLELGDSALYLCASSLEGGQGYGYTFGSGTRLTVV.

This clone came up a few times. This chain connects TRBV4-2 to TRBJ2-7; D ambiguous. V lost 3 bases and J 3 bases, leaving 12 bases between the germline ends. Germline values: CDR1 LGHNA, CDR2 YNFKEQ. This CDR3 is 14 amino acids long. CDR3 nucleotides: TGTGCCAGCAGCCAGCCAGGCTCGAACTACGAGCAGTACTTC. Its translation is CASSQPGSNYEQYF.

The rearrangement uses TRBV9 and TRBJ1-1, with no clear D. Germline CDR1 is SGDLS and CDR2 is YYNGEE. This CDR3 has 14 amino acids. Between the trimmed V and J ends, which lost 1 base and 0 bases, there was a span of 7 bases. CDR3 sequence: CASSVSFLNTEAFF. The DNA of the CDR3 is TGTGCCAGCAGCGTATCATTTTTGAACACTGAAGCTTTCTTT.

This clone was seen a few times. This chain uses TRBV2 with TRBJ1-1; 8 bases match TRBD1. The CDR3 is 13 amino acids. The germline V gene has CDR1 SNHLY and CDR2 FYNNEI. Germline trimming cut 11 bases from V and 3 bases from J; bases unmatched to any gene: 8. The DNA of the CDR3 is TGTGCCTTACACAGGGGGGGCCACACTGAAGCTTTCTTT. It translates to CALHRGGHTEAFF.

This chain connects TRBV15 to TRBJ2-5, with TRBD2 identical over 10 bases. Trimming cost V 1 base and J 0 bases; bases outside gene matches: 2. Per germline, CDR1 LNHNV and CDR2 YYDKDF (reference sequence). The CDR3 runs 16 residues. CDR3 sequence reads: CATSRALAGDQETQYF. CDR3 DNA sequence: TGTGCCACCAGCAGAGCTCTAGCGGGGGACCAAGAGACCCAGTACTTC.

A few counts support this clone. The chain is built from TRBV13 and TRBJ2-2, with TRBD2 identical over 7 bases. Trimming cost V 4 bases and J 6 bases; bases outside gene matches: 8. CDR3 length: 15 residues. Germline CDR1 reads PRHDT; CDR2 reads FYEKMQ (reference sequence). The CDR3 bases are TGTGCCAGCAGCTGGAGCGGGGTCAGGGCCGGGGAGCTGTTTTTT. It codes for CASSWSGVRAGELFF.

The chain couples TRBV6-1 to TRBJ2-7; 11 bases are shared with TRBD1. CDR3 size: 14 residues. Germline trimming cut 6 bases from V and 4 bases from J; bases unmatched to any gene: 5. Per the germline V gene, CDR1 is MNHNS and CDR2 is SASEGT. This chain's CDR3 is CASRSGTGGYEQYF. CDR3 sequence (DNA): TGTGCCAGCAGATCCGGGACAGGGGGTTACGAGCAGTACTTC.